This entry features one TCR beta chain sequence. This record comes from a study of T cells in tuberculosis. The sample's time point: new active TB diagnosis, blood taken before or within 7 days of starting treatment. The table came from immunoSEQ multiplex PCR; TCRdb's copy has only in-frame clones and leaves some out. The sample contains fewer than 40,000 clones, approximately 90% of which appear only once. This specimen was PBMCs, taken at tuberculosis diagnosis. The TCR was taken from an adult with tuberculosis.

CDR3 nucleotides: TGTGCCAGCAGCGTCGGGACAGGAAGTACGGGGGGCTACACCTTC. This translates into CASSVGTGSTGGYTF. This chain connects TRBV9 to TRBJ1-2, with 8 bases identical to TRBD1. Germline V gene lookup returns CDR1 SGDLS and CDR2 YYNGEE. Unmatched junction bases numbered 11, after V lost 2 bases and J lost 8 bases. The CDR3 length is 15 residues.